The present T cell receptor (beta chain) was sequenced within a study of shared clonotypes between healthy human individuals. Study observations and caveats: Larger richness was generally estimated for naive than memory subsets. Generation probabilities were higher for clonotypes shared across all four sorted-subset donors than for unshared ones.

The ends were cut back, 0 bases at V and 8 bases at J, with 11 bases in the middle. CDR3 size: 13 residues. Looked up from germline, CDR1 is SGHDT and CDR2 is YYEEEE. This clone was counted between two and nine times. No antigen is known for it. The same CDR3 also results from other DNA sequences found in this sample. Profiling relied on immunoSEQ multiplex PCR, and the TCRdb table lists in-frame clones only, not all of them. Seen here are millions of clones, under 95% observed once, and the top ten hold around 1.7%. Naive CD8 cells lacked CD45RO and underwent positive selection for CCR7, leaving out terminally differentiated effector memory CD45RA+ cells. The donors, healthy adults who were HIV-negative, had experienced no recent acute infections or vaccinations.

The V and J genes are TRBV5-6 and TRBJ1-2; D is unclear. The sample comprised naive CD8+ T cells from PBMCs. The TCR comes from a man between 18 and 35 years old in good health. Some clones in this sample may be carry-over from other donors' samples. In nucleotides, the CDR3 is TGTGCCAGCAGCTTGGGAGGAGGGTCCGGCTACACCTTC. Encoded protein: CASSLGGGSGYTF.